What follows are 29 T cell receptor beta chains derived from one specimen sequenced in a study of shared clonotypes between healthy human individuals. Measured with immunoSEQ multiplex PCR; TCRdb has only the in-frame clones, and not every one. Among 980,000 or so clones listed, approximately 80% were seen once. Sequencing was performed on memory CD4+ T cells sorted from blood. Documented subset: CD45RA-negative fraction. The receptors stem from a man younger than 30 in good health.

Here the CDR3 reads CASIQGTSGNTIYF. The CDR3 DNA reads TGTGCCAGCATACAAGGGACCTCTGGAAACACCATATATTTT. This rearrangement joins TRBV28 to TRBJ1-3, with D tentatively TRBD1 (5 bases). CDR3 length: 14 amino acids. CDR1 is MDHEN and CDR2 is SYDVKM in the germline V gene. Trimming took off 7 bases at V and 0 bases at J, with 10 bases between the two ends.

This clone was counted a few times. The J gene is TRBJ1-1, the V gene TRBV29-1; 9 nucleotides align to TRBD1. J lost 7 bases, V lost 6 bases, and 9 bases had no gene match. The germline CDR1 and CDR2 sequences are SQVTM and ANQGSEA. The CDR3 is 13 residues long. The CDR3, as DNA: TGCAGCGTAGGGGGACAGGGTGGGGATGAAGCTTTCTTT. Translating it yields CSVGGQGGDEAFF.

The chain combines TRBV10-3 with TRBJ2-3; possibly TRBD2 for D (5 bases). The CDR3 length is 15 residues. CDR1 and CDR2 (germline): ENHRY, SYGVKD. V lost 4 bases, J lost 0 bases, and 11 bases lay in between. The CDR3 DNA follows: TGTGCCATCAGTGCGGACTCGCGTAGCACAGATACGCAGTATTTT. This sequence encodes CAISADSRSTDTQYF.

The V and J genes are TRBV2 and TRBJ2-1, with a tentative D call TRBD2 (6 bases). Germline V gene lookup returns CDR1 SNHLY and CDR2 FYNNEI. The ends were cut back, 7 bases at V and 5 bases at J, with 12 bases in the middle. The CDR3 is 13 residues long. The CDR3: CASKRERDNEQFF. As DNA, the CDR3 is TGTGCCAGCAAACGGGAGAGGGACAATGAGCAGTTCTTC.

The chain has TRBV5-1 and TRBJ2-7; D remains ambiguous. The V and J ends lost 4 bases and 3 bases respectively, with 8 bases between them. The CDR3 totals 12 residues. Germline CDR1 SGHRS, CDR2 YFSETQ. Here the CDR3 reads CASSVDIYEQYF. CDR3 DNA: TGCGCCAGCAGCGTCGACATCTACGAGCAGTACTTC. The full variable domain, its missing parts supplied by reference TRBV5-1 and TRBJ2-7, is KAGVTQTPRYLIKTRGQQVTLSCSPISGHRSVSWYQQTPGQGLQFLFEYFSETQRNKGNFPGRFSGRQFSNSRSEMNVSTLELGDSALYLCASSVDIYEQYFGPGTRLTVT.

The chain combines TRBV7-2 with TRBJ2-5; the match to TRBD2 covers 8 bases. Losses at the gene ends were 2 bases for V and 5 bases for J; bases not matched to a gene: 13. CDR3 length: 17 residues. Germline-derived CDR1 and CDR2 are SGHTA and FQGNSA. CDR3 residues: CASSLKPSSGSEETQYF. Written as DNA, the CDR3 is TGTGCCAGCAGCTTAAAGCCTTCCAGCGGGAGTGAGGAGACCCAGTACTTC.

The V and J genes are TRBV4-1 and TRBJ2-3; no definite D call. Trimming removed 1 base at V and 2 bases at J, with 10 bases between. The CDR3 loop spans 15 amino acids. From germline, CDR1 is MGHRA and CDR2 YSYEKL. CDR3 nucleotides: TGCGCCAGCAGCCAAGGGTCCGCCGACACAGATACGCAGTATTTT. As protein: CASSQGSADTDTQYF.

In this sample, this clone turned up many times. This chain links TRBV28 with TRBJ2-7, with 9 bases matching TRBD1. Germline V gene data show CDR1 as MDHEN and CDR2 as SYDVKM. The CDR3 runs 12 residues. V dropped 8 bases and J dropped 7; count of bases not matched to a gene: 6. In nucleotides, the CDR3 is TGTGCCAGCGGACAGGGGATAGTGGAGCAGTACTTC. This gives the protein CASGQGIVEQYF.

The V gene is TRBV5-1, the J gene TRBJ2-3; TRBD2 aligns across 14 bases. Germline CDR1 and CDR2: SGHRS and YFSETQ. Trimming at V came to 0 bases and at J to 9 bases, leaving 3 bases not matched to a gene. There are 15 residues in the CDR3. The CDR3 DNA sequence: TGCGCCAGCAGCTTGGTAGGGACTAGCGGGAGAACGCAGTATTTT. It yields the protein CASSLVGTSGRTQYF.

This clone has a count of ten or more. The chain joins TRBV5-6 to TRBJ2-7, with D possibly being TRBD2 (7 bases). The CDR3 is made up of 13 amino acids. Looked up from germline, CDR1 is SGHDT and CDR2 is YYEEEE. The V end was cut by 2 bases, the J end by 6 bases, with 12 bases between. As DNA, the CDR3 is TGTGCCAGCAGCTTAATGGGGGGGCCCGAGCAGTACTTC. It codes for CASSLMGGPEQYF.

The rearrangement links TRBV30 to TRBJ2-1; D uncertain. This CDR3 has 13 amino acids. Trimming removed 2 bases at V and 1 base at J, with 6 bases between. Per germline, CDR1 GTSNPN and CDR2 SVGIG (reference sequence). The CDR3 coding sequence is TGTGCCTGGAGTCGGAGTTCCTACAATGAGCAGTTCTTC. As protein: CAWSRSSYNEQFF. Filled out from reference TRBV30 and TRBJ2-1, the complete variable domain reads SQTIHQWPATLVQPVGSPLSLECTVEGTSNPNLYWYRQAAGRGLQLLFYSVGIGQISSEVPQNLSASRPQDRQFILSSKKLLLSDSGFYLCAWSRSSYNEQFFGPGTRLTVL.

This clone has ten or more counts. The chain has TRBV5-5 and TRBJ1-4; D remains unclear. The V end lost 3 bases, the J end lost 7 bases, and 19 bases lay between the germline ends. CDR3 size: 16 residues. Per the germline V gene, CDR1 is SGHKS and CDR2 is YYEKEE (reference sequence). Here the CDR3 DNA reads TGTGCCAGCAGCTCCCCTGCTAGCCGCGAAGGTGAAAAACTGTTTTTT. It specifies CASSSPASREGEKLFF.

The genes are TRBV2 and TRBJ2-1, with TRBD1 identical over 7 bases. There are 12 residues in the CDR3. Germline trimming cut 6 bases from V and 8 bases from J; bases unmatched to any gene: 4. Germline values: CDR1 SNHLY, CDR2 FYNNEI. CDR3 amino acids: CASSRQGDEQFF. In DNA form, the CDR3 reads TGTGCCAGCAGCAGACAGGGTGATGAGCAGTTCTTC.

This clone was seen only once. The J gene is TRBJ1-5, the V gene TRBV30; 9 bases fit TRBD1. With 5 bases clipped from V and 0 bases from J, the junction kept 8 bases outside the gene matches. Germline CDR1 reads GTSNPN; CDR2 reads SVGIG (reference sequence). The CDR3 is 16 residues long. The CDR3 region has the DNA TGTGCCTGGGGACAGGGGCGAGAATATAGCAATCAGCCCCAGCATTTT. It translates to CAWGQGREYSNQPQHF.

The chain is built from TRBV19 and TRBJ2-3, with TRBD2 matching 8 bases. The J segment lost 1 base and the V segment lost 6 bases, leaving 0 bases of the junction unmatched. The CDR3 is 13 amino acids. CDR1 and CDR2 (germline): LNHDA, SQIVND (reference sequence). The CDR3 loop is CASRLAGTDTQYF. The CDR3 DNA sequence: TGTGCCAGTAGACTAGCGGGCACAGATACGCAGTATTTT.

This chain uses TRBV6-5 with TRBJ2-1, with D tentatively TRBD2 (5 bases). V gave up 6 bases and J gave up 4 bases, with 16 bases separating them. The CDR3 extends over 15 amino acids. CDR1 MNHEY and CDR2 SVGAGI come from the germline V gene. The CDR3 reads CASSGRGRPYNEQFF. DNA of the CDR3: TGTGCCAGCAGCGGTCGCGGGCGCCCTTACAATGAGCAGTTCTTC.

V is TRBV5-1 and J is TRBJ1-4; tentative D call: TRBD1 (6 bases). Germline V lookup: CDR1 SGHRS, CDR2 YFSETQ. Trimming pared 0 bases from V and 8 bases from J, leaving 17 bases between. The CDR3 totals 16 residues. The CDR3 nucleotides read TGCGCCAGCAGCTTGGCCTCAGGGAAAGGGGGAGAAAAACTGTTTTTT. It encodes CASSLASGKGGEKLFF.

V and J are TRBV6-6 and TRBJ1-6, with D perhaps TRBD1 (5 bases). The CDR3 covers 16 residues. V lost 7 bases, J lost 10 bases, and 23 bases lay in between. Per the germline V gene, CDR1 is MNHNY and CDR2 is SVGAGI (reference sequence). The CDR3 DNA follows: TGTGCCAGCAAACACGGGGGAGTCCGTTCACCGTCACCCCTCCACTTT. Protein sequence: CASKHGGVRSPSPLHF.

The chain uses TRBV19 and TRBJ2-1, with TRBD2 identical over 12 bases. The J segment lost 4 bases and the V segment lost 10 bases, leaving 8 bases of the junction unmatched. The CDR3 sequence is 15 residues long. Germline V gene lookup returns CDR1 LNHDA and CDR2 SQIVND (reference sequence). The CDR3 sequence is CATASGGAGYNEQFF. CDR3 DNA sequence: TGTGCCACCGCTAGCGGGGGGGCGGGATACAATGAGCAGTTCTTC.

V usage is TRBV7-2 and J usage is TRBJ2-5; D is possibly TRBD2 (5 bases). The V gene's germline CDR1 is SGHTA and CDR2 FQGNSA. V was pared by 4 bases and J by 5 bases, with 14 bases between. This CDR3 has 14 amino acids. CDR3 bases: TGTGCCAGCAGCTGGAGGACCGGCGTGGAGACCCAGTACTTC. Its translation is CASSWRTGVETQYF.

The gene calls are TRBV5-4 and TRBJ1-1, with a tentative D call TRBD1 (5 bases). Germline V gene lookup returns CDR1 SGHNT and CDR2 YYREEE (reference sequence). The CDR3 runs to 13 residues. The germline V and J ends were trimmed by 1 base and 5 bases, with 9 bases remaining between them. In DNA, the CDR3 is TGTGCCAGCAGCTTGAGAGGGGCGACTGAAGCTTTCTTT. Amino acid sequence: CASSLRGATEAFF. Full variable domain (outside the CDR3, taken from reference TRBV5-4 and TRBJ1-1): ETGVTQSPTHLIKTRGQQVTLRCSSQSGHNTVSWYQQALGQGPQFIFQYYREEENGRGNFPPRFSGLQFPNYSSELNVNALELDDSALYLCASSLRGATEAFFGQGTRLTVV.

The gene calls are TRBV28 and TRBJ1-2, with D maybe TRBD1 (6 bases). V was clipped by 3 bases and J by 8 bases, with 13 bases between them. The germline V gene has CDR1 MDHEN and CDR2 SYDVKM. The CDR3 sequence is 13 residues long. CDR3 in DNA: TGTGCCAGCAGTTTTGAGGGGGTCCGCGGCTACACCTTC. It translates to CASSFEGVRGYTF.

CDR3 sequence reads: CASSQPNRGRGEGYTF. CDR3 bases: TGCGCCAGCAGCCAACCCAACAGGGGGCGCGGGGAAGGCTACACCTTC. The chain uses TRBV4-1 and TRBJ1-2; TRBD1 agrees at 9 bases. The CDR3 length is 16 residues. J lost 8 bases, V lost 2 bases, and 12 bases had no gene match. CDR1 and CDR2 (germline): MGHRA, YSYEKL.

This clone was detected only a few times. V is TRBV5-1 and J is TRBJ2-3; TRBD2 matches at 9 bases. The CDR3 is 16 amino acids. CDR1 and CDR2 (germline): SGHRS, YFSETQ. Trimming cost V 4 bases and J 2 bases; bases outside gene matches: 8. CDR3: CASSPGLAGTTDTQYF. For the CDR3, the DNA is TGCGCCAGCAGCCCCGGGCTAGCGGGGACCACAGATACGCAGTATTTT. The entire variable domain, with the rest obtained from reference TRBV5-1 and TRBJ2-3, is as follows: KAGVTQTPRYLIKTRGQQVTLSCSPISGHRSVSWYQQTPGQGLQFLFEYFSETQRNKGNFPGRFSGRQFSNSRSEMNVSTLELGDSALYLCASSPGLAGTTDTQYFGPGTRLTVL.

J is TRBJ2-5 and V is TRBV2, with 10 bases lining up with TRBD2. CDR3 length equals 14 residues. Looked up from germline, CDR1 is SNHLY and CDR2 is FYNNEI. V shed 6 bases and J 4 bases; nucleotides not matched to a gene: 5. CDR3 sequence reads: CASRAGGPSETQYF. The CDR3 bases are TGTGCCAGCAGAGCGGGGGGGCCGTCAGAGACCCAGTACTTC. Full variable domain (missing parts from reference TRBV2 and TRBJ2-5): EPEVTQTPSHQVTQMGQEVILRCVPISNHLYFYWYRQILGQKVEFLVSFYNNEISEKSEIFDDQFSVERPDGSNFTLKIRSTKLEDSAMYFCASRAGGPSETQYFGPGTRLLVL.

The chain recombines TRBV28 with TRBJ2-7; possibly TRBD2 for D (7 bases). The V end lost 3 bases, the J end lost 9 bases, and 12 bases lay between the germline ends. Germline V gene sequence: CDR1 MDHEN, CDR2 SYDVKM. CDR3 length: 12 residues. The CDR3: CASSFRGGVQYF. The CDR3 DNA is TGTGCCAGCAGTTTCAGGGGAGGGGTGCAGTACTTC.

CDR3: CASIDGGGGAGIGELFF. The CDR3 nucleotides are TGTGCCAGCATTGACGGGGGAGGAGGCGCGGGAATCGGGGAGCTGTTTTTT. This rearrangement joins TRBV2 to TRBJ2-2; possible D gene TRBD2, 6 bases. Trimming stripped 7 bases from V and 7 bases from J, with 25 bases between. The CDR3 has 17 residues. CDR1 is SNHLY, CDR2 FYNNEI, per germline. The full variable domain, in which reference TRBV2 and TRBJ2-2 provide the parts outside the CDR3, is EPEVTQTPSHQVTQMGQEVILRCVPISNHLYFYWYRQILGQKVEFLVSFYNNEISEKSEIFDDQFSVERPDGSNFTLKIRSTKLEDSAMYFCASIDGGGGAGIGELFFGEGSRLTVL.

The chain links TRBV30 to TRBJ1-2, with TRBD1 matching 9 bases. Trimming removed 4 bases from V and 4 bases from J; junction bases left unmatched: 10. Germline CDR1 GTSNPN, CDR2 SVGIG (reference sequence). The CDR3 has 15 amino acids. Written as DNA, the CDR3 is TGTGCCTGGATTAGTCACGGGACAGGGACCTATGGCTACACCTTC. Its translation: CAWISHGTGTYGYTF.

The chain links TRBV6-6 to TRBJ2-7; 9 positions match TRBD2. The germline V gene has CDR1 MNHNY and CDR2 SVGAGI (reference sequence). Losses at the gene ends were 6 bases for V and 7 bases for J; bases not matched to a gene: 10. The CDR3 runs to 14 residues. Here the CDR3 reads CASSTLAGTGEQYF. CDR3 DNA: TGTGCCAGCAGCACACTAGCGGGTACGGGAGAGCAGTACTTC.